This is a list of T cell receptor beta chains from one sample in a study of cytomegalovirus exposure and HLA in healthy donors. Using immunoSEQ multiplex PCR, the repertoire was profiled, and TCRdb retains in-frame clones only, with some absent. The sample records 220,000 or so clones, roughly 87% being singletons. The source material was PBMCs. Receptors were obtained from a woman under 30 in good health and CMV-seropositive. Each CDR3 is given with its conserved first and last residue. Fields, in order: J gene, V gene, clone size, CDR3 protein. For some rows the clone size is stated as once, few or many, or as a class when expanded; others skip it.

TRBJ1-1 | TRBV23-1 | NA | CASVYQTGQNTEAFF
TRBJ1-1 | TRBV18 | once | CASSPSGSRNTEAFF
TRBJ2-7 | TRBV7-2 | NA | CASSLGDYYEQYF
TRBJ1-2 | TRBV27 | NA | CASSPYRQGRDYGYTF
TRBJ2-3 | TRBV2 | NA | CASREGFSTDTQYF
TRBJ1-1 | TRBV19 | NA | CASSSQFQENTEAFF
TRBJ2-7 | TRBV5-1 | once | CASSFDSGRVDEQYF
TRBJ1-1 | TRBV11-2 | NA | CASSPTPTGRTEAFF
TRBJ2-3 | TRBV27 | NA | CASSFLGILAVTDTQYF
TRBJ2-7 | TRBV5-4 | NA | CASSLGQGGYEQYF
TRBJ2-7 | TRBV18 | NA | CASSPNRGPHEQYF
TRBJ2-7 | TRBV29-1 | NA | CSVEVEGQGLWEQYF
TRBJ2-1 | TRBV7-3 | NA | CASSLMWTSGINEQFF
TRBJ2-2 | TRBV7-3 | once | CASSLNGGGVSGELFF
TRBJ1-5 | TRBV6-1 | NA | CASSESSAEEVQHF
TRBJ1-5 | TRBV27 | many | CASSLNGRGGADQPQHF
TRBJ1-1 | TRBV5-1 | once | CASSFRTAYQNTEAFF